This T cell receptor (beta chain) was recovered during a study of cytomegalovirus exposure and HLA in healthy donors. All the people who gave samples were healthy bone marrow donors. Notes on this clone: Its antigen is as yet unknown.

Findings of the study overall: CMV serostatus stood as the only immune exposure information on hand.

Germline V gives CDR1 SNHLY, CDR2 FYNNEI. The trim removed 6 bases at V and 8 bases at J, leaving 10 bases unmatched. The CDR3 length is 14 residues. PCR involved 60 Vbeta and 13 Jbeta primers. Sequencing used immunoSEQ multiplex PCR; TCRdb keeps in-frame clones, though not all of them. This table holds under 200,000 clones, around 80% found once. Sequenced: PBMCs. The clonotype originates from a woman younger than 30 in good health and CMV-seronegative. The V gene is TRBV2, the J gene TRBJ1-2; 9 bases agree with TRBD1. The chain's CDR3 is CASRGGQGTIGYTF. In DNA form, the CDR3 reads TGTGCCAGCAGAGGGGGACAGGGAACAATCGGCTACACCTTC.